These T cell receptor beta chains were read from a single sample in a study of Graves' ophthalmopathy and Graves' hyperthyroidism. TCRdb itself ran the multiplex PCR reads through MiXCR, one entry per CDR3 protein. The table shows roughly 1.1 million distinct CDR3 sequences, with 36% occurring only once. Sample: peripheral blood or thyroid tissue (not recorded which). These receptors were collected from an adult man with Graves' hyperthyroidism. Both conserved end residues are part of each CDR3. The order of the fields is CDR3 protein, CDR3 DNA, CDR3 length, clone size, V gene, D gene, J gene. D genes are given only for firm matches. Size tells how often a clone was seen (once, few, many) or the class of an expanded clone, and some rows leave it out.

CDR3aa: CASRTPLGRTNTGELFF; CDR3nt: TGTGCCAGTAGGACCCCCCTCGGACGAACGAACACCGGGGAGCTGTTTTTT; len: 17; abundance: many; v_gene: TRBV19; d_gene: NA; j_gene: TRBJ2-2
CDR3aa: CVSREGVREAFF; CDR3nt: TGTGTCAGCAGGGAGGGAGTACGGGAGGCTTTCTTT; len: 12; abundance: NA; v_gene: TRBV27; d_gene: NA; j_gene: TRBJ1-1
CDR3aa: CAIRAGGRAFF; CDR3nt: TGTGCCATCAGGGCGGGTGGGCGAGCTTTCTTT; len: 11; abundance: NA; v_gene: TRBV10-3; d_gene: NA; j_gene: TRBJ1-1
CDR3aa: CAISDGAGQASYEQYF; CDR3nt: TGTGCCATCAGTGATGGGGCGGGACAGGCCTCCTACGAGCAGTACTTC; len: 16; abundance: once; v_gene: TRBV10-3; d_gene: TRBD1; j_gene: TRBJ2-7
CDR3aa: CASSLTPPGHSGANVLTF; CDR3nt: TGTGCCAGCAGCCTGACCCCCCCAGGCCACTCTGGGGCCAACGTCCTGACTTTC; len: 18; abundance: once; v_gene: TRBV2; d_gene: NA; j_gene: TRBJ2-6
CDR3aa: CASSYSTTGSGELFF; CDR3nt: TGTGCCAGCAGTTACTCGACCACAGGGAGCGGGGAGCTGTTTTTT; len: 15; abundance: few; v_gene: TRBV2; d_gene: NA; j_gene: TRBJ2-2
CDR3aa: CATSRKNTEAFF; CDR3nt: TGTGCCACCAGCAGAAAGAACACTGAAGCTTTCTTT; len: 12; abundance: many; v_gene: TRBV6-6; d_gene: NA; j_gene: TRBJ1-1
CDR3aa: CASSLEGLSSYEQYF; CDR3nt: TGTGCCAGCAGCTTGGAGGGCCTAAGCTCCTACGAGCAGTACTTC; len: 15; abundance: many; v_gene: TRBV7-2; d_gene: NA; j_gene: TRBJ2-7
CDR3aa: CASSSTGEGGNTIYF; CDR3nt: TGTGCCAGCAGTTCGACAGGGGAAGGAGGAAACACCATATATTTT; len: 15; abundance: NA; v_gene: TRBV2; d_gene: TRBD1; j_gene: TRBJ1-3
CDR3aa: CASSHQTGGVNEKLFF; CDR3nt: TGTGCCAGCAGCCACCAAACAGGGGGCGTTAATGAAAAACTGTTTTTT; len: 16; abundance: NA; v_gene: TRBV7-9; d_gene: TRBD1; j_gene: TRBJ1-4
CDR3aa: CASSFKTPDTGELFF; CDR3nt: TGCGCCAGCAGCTTTAAGACACCGGACACCGGGGAGCTGTTTTTT; len: 15; abundance: many; v_gene: TRBV5-1; d_gene: NA; j_gene: TRBJ2-2
CDR3aa: CSVDQAGQVRTF; CDR3nt: TGCAGCGTTGACCAGGCAGGGCAAGTTCGGACTTTC; len: 12; abundance: NA; v_gene: TRBV29-1; d_gene: NA; j_gene: TRBJ2-6
CDR3aa: CASSFGTGFNSLFF; CDR3nt: TGTGCCAGCAGTTTCGGGACAGGGTTTAATAGTCTGTTTTTT; len: 14; abundance: few; v_gene: TRBV12-3/TRBV12-4; d_gene: TRBD1; j_gene: TRBJ1-4
CDR3aa: CASSVMDRNTGELFF; CDR3nt: TGTGCCAGCTCCGTGATGGATAGGAACACCGGGGAGCTGTTTTTT; len: 15; abundance: many; v_gene: TRBV7-3; d_gene: NA; j_gene: TRBJ2-2
CDR3aa: CASRPDRGHNQNTEAFF; CDR3nt: TGTGCCAGCAGACCGGACAGGGGGCACAATCAGAACACTGAAGCTTTCTTT; len: 17; abundance: NA; v_gene: TRBV6-2/TRBV6-3; d_gene: TRBD1; j_gene: TRBJ1-1
CDR3aa: CAGSSGQGYGYGYTF; CDR3nt: TGTGCCGGCAGTTCTGGACAGGGGTATGGCTATGGCTACACCTTC; len: 15; abundance: NA; v_gene: TRBV25-1; d_gene: TRBD1; j_gene: TRBJ1-2
CDR3aa: CASSPRGQGISYEQYF; CDR3nt: TGTGCCAGTAGTCCCCGAGGACAGGGAATCTCCTACGAGCAGTACTTC; len: 16; abundance: many; v_gene: TRBV19; d_gene: TRBD1; j_gene: TRBJ2-7
CDR3aa: CASSMLLTGRASTEAFF; CDR3nt: TGTGCCAGTAGTATGCTTTTGACAGGAAGGGCTAGTACTGAAGCTTTCTTT; len: 17; abundance: many; v_gene: TRBV19; d_gene: NA; j_gene: TRBJ1-1
CDR3aa: CSVEKGTNTGNTIYF; CDR3nt: TGCAGCGTTGAAAAGGGGACGAACACTGGAAACACCATATATTTT; len: 15; abundance: few; v_gene: TRBV29-1; d_gene: NA; j_gene: TRBJ1-3
CDR3aa: CASARDRSSYEQYF; CDR3nt: TGTGCCAGCGCCCGGGACAGGTCCTCCTACGAGCAGTACTTC; len: 14; abundance: many; v_gene: TRBV7-2; d_gene: TRBD1; j_gene: TRBJ2-7
CDR3aa: CASSNREVQETQYF; CDR3nt: TGTGCCAGCAGCAACCGGGAGGTACAAGAGACCCAGTACTTC; len: 14; abundance: many; v_gene: TRBV6-2/TRBV6-3; d_gene: TRBD2; j_gene: TRBJ2-5
CDR3aa: CSVEDQVRTEAFF; CDR3nt: TGCAGCGTTGAGGACCAGGTGAGGACTGAAGCTTTCTTT; len: 13; abundance: many; v_gene: TRBV29-1; d_gene: NA; j_gene: TRBJ1-1
CDR3aa: CASSFQVETQYF; CDR3nt: TGTGCCAGCAGTTTTCAGGTAGAGACCCAGTACTTC; len: 12; abundance: few; v_gene: TRBV6-5; d_gene: NA; j_gene: TRBJ2-5
CDR3aa: CASSQSGQGAPNEQYF; CDR3nt: TGTGCCAGCAGCCAAAGCGGACAGGGGGCTCCCAACGAGCAGTACTTC; len: 16; abundance: few; v_gene: TRBV7-9; d_gene: TRBD1; j_gene: TRBJ2-7
CDR3aa: CASSRSRVNEKLFF; CDR3nt: TGTGCCAGCAGCCGTTCGAGGGTAAATGAAAAACTGTTTTTT; len: 14; abundance: few; v_gene: TRBV6-5; d_gene: NA; j_gene: TRBJ1-4
CDR3aa: CASSSAEERRETQYF; CDR3nt: TGTGCCAGCAGTTCAGCCGAAGAACGCAGGGAGACCCAGTACTTC; len: 15; abundance: many; v_gene: TRBV6-6; d_gene: NA; j_gene: TRBJ2-5
CDR3aa: CASSPSPTGPGSNQPQHF; CDR3nt: TGTGCCAGCAGCCCTAGCCCGACAGGGCCCGGCAGCAATCAGCCCCAGCATTTT; len: 18; abundance: NA; v_gene: TRBV11-2; d_gene: TRBD1; j_gene: TRBJ1-5
CDR3aa: CASSQDWDIRSYEQYF; CDR3nt: TGCGCCAGCAGCCAAGATTGGGACATCCGCTCCTACGAGCAGTACTTC; len: 16; abundance: few; v_gene: TRBV13; d_gene: NA; j_gene: TRBJ2-7
CDR3aa: CASSGTSGETQYF; CDR3nt: TGTGCCAGCTCCGGGACTAGCGGGGAGACCCAGTACTTC; len: 13; abundance: many; v_gene: TRBV7-2; d_gene: TRBD2; j_gene: TRBJ2-5
CDR3aa: CASSLASGEQETQYF; CDR3nt: TGTGCCAGCAGCTTAGCGAGCGGGGAGCAAGAGACCCAGTACTTC; len: 15; abundance: many; v_gene: TRBV7-9; d_gene: TRBD2; j_gene: TRBJ2-5
CDR3aa: CSARSGGGNQPQHF; CDR3nt: TGCAGTGCTAGGAGCGGGGGTGGGAATCAGCCCCAGCATTTT; len: 14; abundance: many; v_gene: TRBV20-1; d_gene: NA; j_gene: TRBJ1-5
CDR3aa: CASSDTGTGESPLHF; CDR3nt: TGTGCCAGCAGTGACACCGGGACAGGGGAGTCACCCCTCCACTTT; len: 15; abundance: NA; v_gene: TRBV10-3; d_gene: TRBD1; j_gene: TRBJ1-6
CDR3aa: CSAREGDEQFF; CDR3nt: TGCAGCGCCCGGGAGGGGGATGAGCAGTTCTTC; len: 11; abundance: once; v_gene: TRBV29-1; d_gene: TRBD2; j_gene: TRBJ2-1
CDR3aa: CASSTGPGYGYTF; CDR3nt: TGTGCCAGTAGTACCGGGCCGGGGTATGGCTACACCTTC; len: 13; abundance: many; v_gene: TRBV19; d_gene: NA; j_gene: TRBJ1-2
CDR3aa: CASSGGQEYSGELFF; CDR3nt: TGTGCCAGCAGCGGTGGACAGGAATACTCCGGGGAGCTGTTTTTT; len: 15; abundance: few; v_gene: TRBV9; d_gene: TRBD1; j_gene: TRBJ2-2
CDR3aa: CSVDPGTGGSYEQYF; CDR3nt: TGCAGCGTTGACCCCGGGACAGGGGGCTCCTACGAGCAGTACTTC; len: 15; abundance: NA; v_gene: TRBV29-1; d_gene: TRBD1; j_gene: TRBJ2-7
CDR3aa: CASSLGTHSNGYLGEKLFF; CDR3nt: TGTGCCAGCAGCTTAGGCACCCACAGTAACGGGTATCTCGGTGAAAAACTGTTTTTT; len: 19; abundance: many; v_gene: TRBV7-9; d_gene: NA; j_gene: TRBJ1-4
CDR3aa: CSVVGERDQPQHF; CDR3nt: TGCAGCGTTGTAGGGGAGAGGGATCAGCCCCAGCATTTT; len: 13; abundance: NA; v_gene: TRBV29-1; d_gene: NA; j_gene: TRBJ1-5
CDR3aa: CASSPDQWGPEAFF; CDR3nt: TGTGCCAGCAGCCCAGATCAGTGGGGCCCTGAAGCTTTCTTT; len: 14; abundance: NA; v_gene: TRBV7-2; d_gene: NA; j_gene: TRBJ1-1
CDR3aa: CASSYSTQQETQYF; CDR3nt: TGTGCCAGCAGTTACTCTACTCAGCAAGAGACCCAGTACTTC; len: 14; abundance: few; v_gene: TRBV6-2/TRBV6-3; d_gene: NA; j_gene: TRBJ2-5
CDR3aa: CASSLAGQGLLSEAFF; CDR3nt: TGTGCCAGCAGCTTAGCAGGACAGGGTTTGCTTTCTGAAGCTTTCTTT; len: 16; abundance: NA; v_gene: TRBV7-9; d_gene: TRBD1; j_gene: TRBJ1-1
CDR3aa: CSVEDRTGELFF; CDR3nt: TGCAGCGTTGAAGACCGGACAGGGGAGCTGTTTTTT; len: 12; abundance: NA; v_gene: TRBV29-1; d_gene: NA; j_gene: TRBJ2-2
CDR3aa: CASRDATGNGELFF; CDR3nt: TGTGCCAGCAGAGACGCAACCGGGAACGGGGAGCTGTTTTTT; len: 14; abundance: NA; v_gene: TRBV9; d_gene: NA; j_gene: TRBJ2-2
CDR3aa: CASRGGGSDYEQYF; CDR3nt: TGTGCCAGTCGAGGGGGCGGGAGCGATTACGAGCAGTACTTC; len: 14; abundance: few; v_gene: TRBV19; d_gene: NA; j_gene: TRBJ2-7
CDR3aa: CSLVAGDETQYF; CDR3nt: TGCAGCTTGGTGGCAGGGGATGAGACCCAGTACTTC; len: 12; abundance: NA; v_gene: TRBV29-1; d_gene: NA; j_gene: TRBJ2-5
CDR3aa: CASSATNRDRALLATNEKLFF; CDR3nt: TGTGCCAGCAGTGCAACTAACCGGGACAGGGCCCTCCTTGCAACTAATGAAAAACTGTTTTTT; len: 21; abundance: many; v_gene: TRBV25-1; d_gene: TRBD1; j_gene: TRBJ1-4
CDR3aa: CSAPPGQGMSYEQYF; CDR3nt: TGCAGTGCCCCCCCGGGCCAGGGTATGTCCTACGAGCAGTACTTC; len: 15; abundance: many; v_gene: TRBV20-1; d_gene: NA; j_gene: TRBJ2-7
CDR3aa: CASRTRPEGAYGYTF; CDR3nt: TGTGCCAGCAGGACCCGACCTGAGGGAGCCTATGGCTACACCTTC; len: 15; abundance: NA; v_gene: TRBV6-5; d_gene: NA; j_gene: TRBJ1-2